The clone carrying this T cell receptor beta chain was seen only once. The assay was immunoSEQ multiplex PCR, and TCRdb's table has in-frame clones only and misses some. The table lists around 33,000 clones, roughly 87% of them singletons. This record comes from a study of T cell changes during pregnancy in multiple sclerosis. V was clipped by 4 bases and J by 2 bases; unmatched bases: 7. Germline V CDR1 and CDR2: GTSNPN, SVGIG (reference sequence). The CDR3 consists of 14 residues. The sample here was CD8+ T cells from peripheral blood mononuclear cells, taken before pregnancy. The chain carries TRBV30 and TRBJ2-7; 8 nucleotides line up with TRBD1. The source is a female donor with multiple sclerosis, enrolled in a pregnancy study. CDR3 nucleotides: TGTGCCTGGAACCCGACAGGGGAGACCTACGAGCAGTACTTC. It translates to CAWNPTGETYEQYF.